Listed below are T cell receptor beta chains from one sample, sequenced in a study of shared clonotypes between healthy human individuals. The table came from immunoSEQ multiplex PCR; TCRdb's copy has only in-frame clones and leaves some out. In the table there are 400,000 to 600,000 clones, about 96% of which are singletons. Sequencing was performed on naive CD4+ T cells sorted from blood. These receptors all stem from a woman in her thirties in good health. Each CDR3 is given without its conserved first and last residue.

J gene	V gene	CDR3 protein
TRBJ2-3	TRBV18	ASSPGNTGTDTQY
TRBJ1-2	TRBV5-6	ASSPTDRLYGYT
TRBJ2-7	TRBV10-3	AISVEYEQY
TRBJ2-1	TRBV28	ASSGTSGIPGGNEQF
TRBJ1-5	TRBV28	ASTDGNQPQH
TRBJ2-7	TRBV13	ASSLGGLPEEQY
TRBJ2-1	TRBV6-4	ASSDNGRAQSGEQF
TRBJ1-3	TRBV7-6	ASSADIGNTIY
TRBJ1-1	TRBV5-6	ASSLGTGNGEAF
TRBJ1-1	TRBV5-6	ASSLNPTENTEAF
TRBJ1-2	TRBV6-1	ASSEAGTIYGYT
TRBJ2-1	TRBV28	ASGQRTGGKDEQF
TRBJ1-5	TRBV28	ASSPDSSNQPQH
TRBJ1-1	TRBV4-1	ASSQVPKGAEAF
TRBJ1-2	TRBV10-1	ASSGSGTDRYGYT
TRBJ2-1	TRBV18	ASSPTSGSGTYNEQF
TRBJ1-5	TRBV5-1	ASSPPLSPGSDSNQPQH
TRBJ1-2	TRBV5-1	ASSLGDLGRGYT
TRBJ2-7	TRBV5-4	ASSRTSGSYEQY
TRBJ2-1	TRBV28	ASRPSGSWFNEQF
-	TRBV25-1	ASIGHDPYEQY
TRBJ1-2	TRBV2	ASSAEDIVLYGYT
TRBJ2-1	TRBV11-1	ASSTSGQAPGSYNEQF
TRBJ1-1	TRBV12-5	ASGNTPKGTLNTEAF
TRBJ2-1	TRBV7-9	ASSPRGGEDEQF
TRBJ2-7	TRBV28	ASSSSTGIRGPYEQY
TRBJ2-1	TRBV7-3	ASSRQEPFNEQF
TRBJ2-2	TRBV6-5	ASSYTQGAGGELF
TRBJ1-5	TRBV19	ASNSVSSYQPQH
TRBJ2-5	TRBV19	ASSMAETQY
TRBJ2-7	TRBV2	ASSGVDEGLEQY
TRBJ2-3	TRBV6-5	ASTADYSSTDTQY
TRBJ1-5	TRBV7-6	ASSLEGSHSNQPQH
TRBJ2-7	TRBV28	ASTVTSGSYEQY
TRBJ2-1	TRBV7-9	ASRRQREGRPLEQF
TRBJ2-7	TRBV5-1	ASSLWESSYEQY
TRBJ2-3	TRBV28	ASSRGQGFSDTQY
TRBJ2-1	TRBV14	ASSPRTPSGGDEQF
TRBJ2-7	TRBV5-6	ASSLVGREIDEQY
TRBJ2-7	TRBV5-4	ASSLTASGTYEQY
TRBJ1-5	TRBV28	ASSSTGEGNQPQH
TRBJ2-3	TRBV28	ASSPGDTDTQY
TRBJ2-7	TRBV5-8	ASSLERASSGSHEQY